This TCR beta chain was captured in a study of shared clonotypes between healthy human individuals. Study-level points and caveats: A handful of donors held about 5% of naive CD4 clonotypes in common. Memory subsets generally showed lower estimated richness than naive subsets.

About this clone itself: Its antigen is still unknown.

An even split of each subset's genomic DNA across several immunoSEQ plates was performed. The assay was immunoSEQ multiplex PCR, and TCRdb's table has in-frame clones only and misses some. Here the sample spans 2 million to 2.5 million clones, roughly 93% being singletons. Germline CDR1 reads SNHLY; CDR2 reads FYNNEI. This CDR3 region has 13 residues. Trimming cost V 2 bases and J 3 bases, with 7 bases left between them. The sequencing input was naive CD4+ T cells from PBMCs. Regarding subset: CD45RA+ positively selected. The V and J genes are TRBV2 and TRBJ1-1, with D hard to call. The clonotype comes from a man aged 18 to 29 in good health. Some clones in this sample may be carry-over from other donors' samples. The CDR3 coding sequence is TGTGCCAGCAGTGAAAATCTGTACACTGAAGCTTTCTTT. It translates to CASSENLYTEAFF.